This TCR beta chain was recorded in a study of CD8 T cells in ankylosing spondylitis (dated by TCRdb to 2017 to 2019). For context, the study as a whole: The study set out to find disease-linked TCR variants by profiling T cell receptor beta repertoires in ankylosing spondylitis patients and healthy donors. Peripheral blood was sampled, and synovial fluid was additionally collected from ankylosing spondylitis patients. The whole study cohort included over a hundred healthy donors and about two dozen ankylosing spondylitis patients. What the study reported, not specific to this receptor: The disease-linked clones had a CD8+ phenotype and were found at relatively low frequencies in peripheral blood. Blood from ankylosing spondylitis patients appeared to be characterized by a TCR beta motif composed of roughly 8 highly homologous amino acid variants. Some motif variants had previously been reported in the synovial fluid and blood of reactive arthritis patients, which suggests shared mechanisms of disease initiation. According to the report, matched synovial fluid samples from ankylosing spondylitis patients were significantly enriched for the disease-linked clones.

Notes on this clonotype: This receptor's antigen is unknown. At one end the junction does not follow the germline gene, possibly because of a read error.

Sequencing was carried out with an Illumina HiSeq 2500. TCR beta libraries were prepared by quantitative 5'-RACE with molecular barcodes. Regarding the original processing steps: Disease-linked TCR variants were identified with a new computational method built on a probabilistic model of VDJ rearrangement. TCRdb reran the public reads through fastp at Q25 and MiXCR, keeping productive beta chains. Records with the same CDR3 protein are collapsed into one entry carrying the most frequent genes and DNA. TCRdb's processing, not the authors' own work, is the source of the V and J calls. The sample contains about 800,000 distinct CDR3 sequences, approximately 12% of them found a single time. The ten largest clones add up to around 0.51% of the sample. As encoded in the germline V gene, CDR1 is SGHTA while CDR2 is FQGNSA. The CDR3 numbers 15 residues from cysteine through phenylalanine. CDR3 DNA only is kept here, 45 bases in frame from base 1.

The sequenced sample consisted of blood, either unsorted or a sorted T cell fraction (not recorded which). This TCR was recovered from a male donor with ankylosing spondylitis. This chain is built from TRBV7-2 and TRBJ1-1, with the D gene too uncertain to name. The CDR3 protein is CASSLRKTGGTEALF. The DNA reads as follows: TGTGCCAGCAGCTTAAGGAAAACCGGCGGCACTGAAGCTCTCTTT.